The text below deals with one T cell receptor (beta chain). This CDR3 spans 16 amino acids. From germline, CDR1 is LNHDA and CDR2 SQIVND (reference sequence). The V and J ends lost 7 bases and 2 bases respectively, with 20 bases between them. This specimen belongs to a study of blood T cell repertoires in COVID-19. Background on the study: Researchers got acute and convalescent COVID-19 samples from the United States, Italy and Spain. Sample material is recorded as cDNA or gDNA derived from T cells, B-cell-depleted T cells, or PBMCs.

How the authors handled the data: Amplified reference gene primers provided the basis for estimating nucleated cell counts. Clones were read by immunoSEQ multiplex PCR, and TCRdb kept only the in-frame ones, dropping some. The V and J calls and clone size were taken over from that table, and D and trimming were inferred from the DNA. The table lists approximately 190,000 clones, roughly 80% of them singletons. Sequenced material: peripheral blood. The origin of this receptor is a young man with active or convalescent COVID-19. This chain uses TRBV19 with TRBJ1-1, with D maybe TRBD1 (6 bases). CDR3: CASNLPTGTPNTEAFF. CDR3 in DNA: TGTGCCAGTAATCTCCCTACAGGGACCCCCAACACTGAAGCTTTCTTT.